This TCR beta chain was recorded in a study of vaccination effects on CD4 cells after COVID-19. Across the whole study: Vaccination of participants consisted of two doses of either the BNT162b2 or mRNA-1273 vaccine.

Profiled with immunoSEQ multiplex PCR; TCRdb holds only in-frame clones, not every one. The repertoire holds 30,000 to 40,000 clones, more than 70% seen once, with 27% in the top ten. Study outcomes and limitations: Marked clonal contraction of both clone types appeared late after vaccination.

Prior to sequencing, the ViraFEST assay stimulated PBMC with viral peptide pools, which expanded the antigen-specific CD4+ T cells. Following culture for about ten days, CD4+ T cells were isolated. Negative nucleocapsid antibody tests before and after vaccination confirmed no previous SARS-CoV-2 infection. Cultures of over 1.5 million PBMC per well contained approximately 10 IU/ml IL-2 plus 10 ug/ml peptides. Half of the medium was exchanged for IL-2 medium on both days 3 and 7. Between the trimmed V and J ends, which lost 5 bases and 0 bases, there was a span of 11 bases. CDR3 length equals 14 residues. From germline, CDR1 is MNHNY and CDR2 SVGAGI (reference sequence). This clone has just a few counts. Its antigen is not identified.

This chain connects TRBV6-6 to TRBJ2-7, with a possible D match to TRBD2 (5 bases). This receptor was taken from a human donor who received a COVID-19 vaccine. Sample: CD4+ T cells from PBMCs cultured with HCoV-OC43 spike peptides, taken before COVID-19 vaccination. Subset in this sample: HCoV-OC43 spike overlapping peptide pool stimulation. In DNA form, the CDR3 reads TGTGCCAGCAGTCATTTCGGGGACTCCTACGAGCAGTACTTC. Its translation is CASSHFGDSYEQYF.